This TCR beta chain came from a study of T-cell reconstitution after alpha-beta-depleted transplantation in children. CDR1 and CDR2 (germline): MNHEY, SMNVEV (reference sequence). The CDR3 covers 15 residues. V shed 5 bases and J shed 2 bases, with 13 bases lying between them. A library of TCRbeta sequences, prepared with unique molecular identifiers, was generated. In TCRdb, the PCR reads were re-called with MiXCR into one record per CDR3 protein. Of 400,000 to 500,000 distinct CDR3 sequences listed, roughly 10% are singletons. The sequence derives from a human donor who donated a stem cell graft to a child with acute myeloid leukemia. The gene calls are TRBV27 and TRBJ2-1, with D maybe TRBD2 (5 bases). The sequences come from PBMCs from the stem cell graft donor, collected from the stem cell graft. The DNA of the CDR3 is TGTGCCAGCAGTACGGACTCCGGCGCCTACAATGAGCAGTTCTTC. Translated, it gives CASSTDSGAYNEQFF.